This TCR beta chain is drawn from a study of shared clonotypes between healthy human individuals. Here immunoSEQ multiplex PCR was the method, and the copy in TCRdb shows in-frame clones only, minus some. The data contain about 470,000 clones, roughly 80% of them singletons. Germline V gene data show CDR1 as LGHNA and CDR2 as YNFKEQ. The CDR3 has 14 residues. The source of this sequence is a woman between 40 and 50 years old in good health. Some clones in this sample may be carry-over from other donors' samples. This chain links TRBV4-2 with TRBJ2-5, with TRBD1 as a possible D gene (6 bases). TRBJ2-7 explains the end of the DNA better; the J call may be wrong. The sample was PBMCs. The CDR3 coding sequence is TGTGCCAGCAGCCCGACAGGTCTGGACTACGAGCAGTACTTC. Translated: CASSPTGLDYEQYF.